This T cell receptor beta chain was retrieved from a study of shared clonotypes between healthy human individuals (dated by TCRdb to 2018 to 2020). About the study as a whole: Two women and three men aged 18 to 49 years were included in the cohort. To increase sequencing depth and limit assay-specific biases, TCR repertoire library preparation and sequencing were carried out by different laboratories using diverse techniques. Per donor, leukapheresis produced somewhere between about 0.94 and 8.9 billion PBMCs. To estimate repertoire size and how much clonotype sharing occurs between individuals, the study deeply sequenced the blood TCR repertoires of about five healthy adults. For each donor, CD4 naive and CD4 memory were each run on three plates, CD8 naive on two plates, and CD8 memory on one plate.

Study-wide findings and limitations: Compared with non-shared clonotypes, clonotypes shared by all four sorted-subset donors had higher generation probabilities. Naive subsets generally had larger estimated clonotype richness than memory subsets. Because the study included only a small number of donors, the genetic and exposure-history diversity represented was limited. Pairwise subsampling indicated that sequencing depth was expected to affect the degree of clonotype sharing among donors. Across a few donors, roughly 5% of naive CD4, around 3.5% of naive CD8, 2.3% of memory CD4, and 0.3% to 0.45% of memory CD8 clonotypes were shared. Even with the large sequencing depth, rarefaction of the sorted-subset datasets indicated that sequencing was incomplete. Sampling was limited to blood, and TCR repertoires in tissue likely differ from TCR repertoires in blood.

V is cut by 5 bases and J by 5 bases, and the space between the germline ends is 4 bases. The CDR3, from cysteine to phenylalanine, totals 11 residues. Here the CDR3 DNA is all that survives: 33 bases in frame from base 1. CDR1 LNHDA and CDR2 SQIVND were looked up in the germline V gene (reference sequence). The donors were healthy, HIV-negative adults who had no recently reported acute infections or vaccinations. Every donor was a Caucasian adult living in Nashville, Tennessee, USA. CD4+ T cells were enriched by magnetic negative selection; naive cells were then positively selected on CD45RA, and the negative fraction formed the memory subset. After blood collection by leukapheresis, PBMCs were isolated using Ficoll-Histopaque density gradient centrifugation and then cryopreserved in the vapor phase of liquid nitrogen. Analytical flow cytometry was used to check the purity and quantity of each magnetically sorted T cell population. From each sorted fraction, genomic DNA was isolated and quantified by UV absorbance on a Nanodrop 2000c.

TCR CDR3 regions were amplified from genomic DNA by multiplex PCR using the deep immunoSEQ assay. Extracted genomic DNA from each cell subset was distributed evenly across all wells of several immunoSEQ 96-well plates, and each plate was treated as a replicate. Each replicate PCR for sorted subsets received about 220 ng genomic DNA, equal to roughly 29,000 T cell genomes. Purified libraries were quantified with a Qubit 3.0 fluorometer, sized on a Bioanalyzer 2100, and re-quantified with the KAPA Library Quantification kit. Each immunoSEQ 96-well plate was sequenced on its own single-read 150-cycle Illumina NextSeq 550 flow cell. Processing in the source paper ran as follows. Because the immunoSEQ output held only junctional sequences and lacked quality scores, the filtering could not match the filtering applied to full-length reads. To assign V/J genes and CDR3, sequences were annotated against IMGT germline references using PyIR, a Python wrapper for IgBLAST v1.9. Reads were removed for weak V/J assignments (E-value above 1e-6), missing CDR3, stop codons, out-of-frame junctions, or ambiguous translated residues. V3J clonotypes were defined as sequences sharing an identical inferred V gene, J gene, and CDR3 amino acid sequence. To compute the percentage overlap between repertoires, the number of shared unique clonotypes was divided by the size of the smaller repertoire. Three approaches were used to assess repertoire richness: RTK rarefaction, the Chao1 estimator, and Recon v2.1 estimates of unobserved clonotypes. Generation probabilities for all TCRbeta clonotypes obtained by the gDNA method from a few donors were computed using OLGA. This is the immuneACCESS table as TCRdb keeps it, with only in-frame sequences that have V and J called. A part of the clones is gone; compared with another copy, unresolved V genes explain less than half, and the rest is unexplained. The V and J calls and clone size are taken from that table; D and trimming were inferred from the DNA. The sample table shows over a million clones, and roughly 75% are seen once. Together, the top ten hold approximately 1.5% of the sample.

Points on this clone: Its recognized antigen is unknown. The sample holds no much larger clone one base away, and base qualities are not on file.

The sequence is built from TRBV19 and TRBJ2-1, with the D segment identity uncertain. The origin of this receptor is a man aged 18 to 29 in good health. The sample comprised memory CD4+ T cells sorted from blood. The sample's cell subset or site label, decoded: CD45RA-negative fraction. The DNA is TGTGCCAGTAGTTCCCACAATGAGCAGTTCTTC. Its coded protein is CASSSHNEQFF. Here the CDR3 is joined to the reference TRBV19 and TRBJ2-1 genes, and the full variable domain is: DGGITQSPKYLFRKEGQNVTLSCEQNLNHDAMYWYRQDPGQGLRLIYYSQIVNDFQKGDIAEGYSVSREKKESFPLTVTSAQKNPTAFYLCASSSHNEQFFGPGTRLTVL.